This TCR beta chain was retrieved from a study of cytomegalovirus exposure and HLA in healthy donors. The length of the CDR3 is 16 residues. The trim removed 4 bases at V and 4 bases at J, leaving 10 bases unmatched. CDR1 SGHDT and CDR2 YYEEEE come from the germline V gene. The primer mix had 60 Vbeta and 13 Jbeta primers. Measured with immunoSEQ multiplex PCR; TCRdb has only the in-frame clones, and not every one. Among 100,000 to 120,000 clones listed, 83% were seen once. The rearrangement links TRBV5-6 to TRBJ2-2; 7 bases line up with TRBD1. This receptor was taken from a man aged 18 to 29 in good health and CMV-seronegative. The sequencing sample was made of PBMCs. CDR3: CASSRDRYWSTGELFF. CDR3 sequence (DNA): TGTGCCAGCAGCCGGGACAGATATTGGAGCACCGGGGAGCTGTTTTTT.